The rows below give T cell receptor beta chains drawn from one sample of a study of regulatory T cells in long-lasting Graves disease. TCRdb re-derived calls from the multiplex PCR reads in MiXCR, one entry per CDR3 protein. The sample includes a few hundred thousand distinct CDR3 sequences, less than 20% of them seen just once. Separately, the same data were catalogued under a study of T cells in Graves' hyperthyroidism and ophthalmopathy.

Sequencing used peripheral blood mononuclear cells (PBMCs), obtained at new diagnosis, from a patient treated with antithyroid drugs. The receptors come from a woman aged 25-40 years with Graves disease. The conserved cysteine and the conserved F or W are not part of the CDR3 here. D genes are given only for firm matches.

>TRBD2|TRBV7-6
ASSLSGGSTDTQY
>.|TRBV20-1
SAGQRLGEKLF
>.|TRBV28
ASRETPSHEQY
>.|TRBV19
ASSVGRSTDTQY
>TRBD1|TRBV5-1
ASSPNLGQGANTIY
>.|TRBV29-1
SVDYGVAGYT
>.|TRBV7-8
ASSLWGYDRGYEQY
>.|TRBV30
AWNGQRGSGNTIY
>.|TRBV7-2
ASSLLQGFSPLH
>.|TRBV11-2
ASSLGVGPQH
>TRBD2|TRBV20-1
SPTNGRAGLDTQY
>.|TRBV29-1
SVEDLVEENTEAF
>.|TRBV18
ASSPPGGYSYNEQF
>.|TRBV30
AWSLSGGATEAF
>TRBD1|TRBV6-1
ASNGQGAPLYGYT
>.|TRBV11-2
ASSLEGSWTEAF
>.|TRBV12-3/TRBV12-4
ASSLLGGHEQY
>TRBD2|TRBV30
AWSSSGRLTGELF
>.|TRBV18
ASSPRTQNTEAY
>TRBD2|TRBV20-1
SARGSGAYNEQF
>.|TRBV12-3/TRBV12-4
ASSRDRSGDTQY
>TRBD1|TRBV2
ASRAGGGVDYGYT
>.|TRBV7-2
ASSLVRRDVIPNNEQF
>TRBD2|TRBV7-8
ASSWTSGTDTQY
>.|TRBV19
ASSNSGGSNQPQH
>TRBD1|TRBV19
ASRGQGDNEKLF
>TRBD2|TRBV19
ASSGLAGVGNEQF
>.|TRBV4-1
ASSQGEDYRVNSPLH
>TRBD1|TRBV30
AWSARQGSHEKLF
>.|TRBV27
ATGLRGEQY
>.|TRBV2
ASKEGSVTEAF
>.|TRBV3-1
ASSQGGNQPQH
>.|TRBV5-1
ASSLEGSSTDTQY
>.|TRBV28
ASSTRHDTYEQY
>.|TRBV6-1
ASTKTKGGDTEAF
>TRBD1|TRBV6-1
ASRGDRVGSQPQH
>.|TRBV5-4
ASSVDRNEQY
>.|TRBV27
ASRTPGRIYEQY